Listed below are T cell receptor beta chains from one sample, sequenced in a study of blood T cell repertoires in COVID-19. Profiled with immunoSEQ multiplex PCR; TCRdb holds only in-frame clones, not every one. The data contain about 91,000 clones, around 80% of them singletons. Sequences were obtained from peripheral blood. The source is a man between 70 and 80 years old with acute or convalescent COVID-19. Both conserved end residues are part of each CDR3. A D gene is named only where the DNA matches it firmly.

J | D | V | DNA | CDR3
TRBJ2-7 | - | TRBV5-4 | TGTGCCAGCAGCTTGGAAGGGAGTGGTTACGAGCAGTACTTC | CASSLEGSGYEQYF
TRBJ1-4 | TRBD1 | TRBV27 | TGTGCCAGCAGTCGGGACAGGGGAGGTAATGAAAAACTGTTTTTT | CASSRDRGGNEKLFF
TRBJ2-5 | TRBD1 | TRBV19 | TGTGCCAGTAGTTCGACAGGGTACGAGACCCAGTACTTC | CASSSTGYETQYF
TRBJ2-5 | TRBD2 | TRBV18 | TGTGCCAGCTCACTCTCGGCGGGAGGGCTAGAAGAGACCCAGTACTTC | CASSLSAGGLEETQYF
TRBJ2-5 | - | TRBV11-2 | TGTGCCAGCAGCTTAAACGGAGAGACCCAGTACTTC | CASSLNGETQYF
TRBJ2-7 | TRBD2 | TRBV5-1 | TGCGCCAGCAGCTCCGGGACTAGTACTTCCTACGAGCAGTACTTC | CASSSGTSTSYEQYF
TRBJ2-7 | - | TRBV29-1 | TGCAGCGTTGATGGAGGGACCCACGAGCAGTACTTC | CSVDGGTHEQYF
TRBJ2-3 | - | TRBV4-1 | TGCGCCAGCAGCCAAGAGCGACAGGGGAGGGCCACAGATACGCAGTATTTT | CASSQERQGRATDTQYF
TRBJ2-1 | TRBD2 | TRBV5-4 | TGTGCCAGCAGCGATGGGACTAGCTCTCGGGTAAACAATGAGCAGTTCTTC | CASSDGTSSRVNNEQFF
TRBJ1-5 | - | TRBV6-5 | TGTGCCAGCAGCCCCGGGCGGGTCGGGGATCAGCCCCAGCATTTT | CASSPGRVGDQPQHF
TRBJ2-3 | TRBD1 | TRBV5-1 | TGCGCCAGCAGCTTCCGGACAGGGGCGGGCACAGATACGCAGTATTTT | CASSFRTGAGTDTQYF
TRBJ1-3 | - | TRBV28 | TGTGCCAGCAGTTTACTTGTCTGGGCTTCGAGAGGAAACACCATATATTTT | CASSLLVWASRGNTIYF
TRBJ2-7 | TRBD2 | TRBV6-5 | TGTGCCAGCAGATCTAGCGGGAGGGCCGAGGAGCAGTACTTC | CASRSSGRAEEQYF
TRBJ1-6 | - | TRBV28 | TGTGCCAGCAGAGCCAATTCACCCCTCCACTTT | CASRANSPLHF
TRBJ1-2 | TRBD1 | TRBV6-2/TRBV6-3 | TGTGCCAGCAGTGACCGGACAGGGGCGTACTATGGCTACACCTTC | CASSDRTGAYYGYTF
TRBJ1-1 | - | TRBV5-8 | TGTGCCAGCAGCAAACAGAGGAACACTGAAGCTTTCTTT | CASSKQRNTEAFF
TRBJ2-7 | - | TRBV6-6 | TGTGCCAGCAGTTACCCCAGCGTAAGCTCCTACGAGCAGTACTTC | CASSYPSVSSYEQYF
TRBJ2-7 | - | TRBV3-1/TRBV3-2 | TGTGCCAGCAGCCAGCAGACTACCTCCTACGAGCAGTACTTC | CASSQQTTSYEQYF
TRBJ2-3 | - | TRBV7-2 | TGTGCCAGCAGCTTATGGGCAGAGCAGTATTTT | CASSLWAEQYF
TRBJ2-1 | TRBD2 | TRBV23-1 | TGCGCCAGCAGTCCCCCGGGACTAGCGGGAGGGAATGAGCAGTTCTTC | CASSPPGLAGGNEQFF